This T cell receptor beta chain was profiled in a study of shared clonotypes between healthy human individuals. Study findings and constraints: Some clonotypes were shared by all four sorted-subset donors, while others were not shared. The non-shared ones had lower generation probabilities than the shared ones. The small donor group covered limited genetic and exposure diversity.

Terminally differentiated effector memory CD45RA+ cells were left out of the naive CD8 fraction, which was CD45RO-negative and positively selected for CCR7. All the donors were Caucasian adults who lived in Nashville, Tennessee. Per the germline V gene, CDR1 is MGHRA and CDR2 is YSYEKL. Trimming removed 3 bases from V and 6 bases from J, with 15 bases in between. The CDR3 covers 15 residues. On this clone: Its antigen is not known.

Using immunoSEQ multiplex PCR, the repertoire was profiled, and TCRdb retains in-frame clones only, with some absent. The data contain approximately 1.9 million clones, around 93% of them singletons. The TCR was taken from a man aged 18 to 29 in good health. Some clones in this sample may be carry-over from other donors' samples. Sequenced material: naive CD8+ T cells from PBMCs. The gene calls are TRBV4-1 and TRBJ2-1; the D gene is possibly TRBD1 (6 bases). This chain's CDR3 is CASSQGQGIRNEQFF. In nucleotides, the CDR3 is TGCGCCAGCAGCCAGGGGCAGGGGATACGCAATGAGCAGTTCTTC.